This section outlines one T cell receptor beta chain sequence together with its context. This sample is part of a study of blood T cell repertoires in COVID-19. At the level of the study: Sites in the United States, Italy and Spain provided acute and convalescent COVID-19 samples. T cells, B-cell-depleted T cells, or PBMCs provided the cDNA or gDNA that served as material.

Original handling: Cell counts per sample came from amplifying reference gene primers. Sequencing was performed with immunoSEQ multiplex PCR; in TCRdb, only in-frame clones are kept and a portion is missing. Clone size and the V and J calls come from that table; the DNA yielded D and trimming. This table has 150,000 to 200,000 clones, around 79% appearing once. This CDR3 spans 14 amino acids. Trimming stripped 2 bases from V and 2 bases from J, with 10 bases between. CDR1 and CDR2 (germline): SEHNR, FQNEAQ (reference sequence). The source of this sequence is a woman between 70 and 85 years old with acute or convalescent COVID-19. Sequencing was done on a sample of peripheral blood. V is TRBV7-9 and J is TRBJ2-7, with a possible D match to TRBD2 (6 bases). CDR3 in amino acids: CASSLFGGTYEQYF. CDR3 sequence (DNA): TGTGCCAGCAGCTTATTTGGCGGGACCTACGAGCAGTACTTC.